This T cell receptor beta chain derives from a study of regulatory T cells in long-lasting Graves disease. Arm-PCR of CDR3 regions with iRepertoire HTBI primers generated TCR beta libraries. TCRdb independently ran MiXCR on the multiplex PCR reads; one entry per CDR3 protein. The sample comprises fewer than 350,000 distinct CDR3 sequences, 15% to 20% of which are singletons, and 35% to 45% rests with the top ten. Time point in this sample: newly diagnosed GD, antithyroid drugs for less than 3 months. Preparation of the TCR library used RNA extracted from PBMCs. Xi'an, China, was home to the endocrinology department that provided patients. Study-level results: The study examined only peripheral blood, not thyroid tissue.

Details on this clonotype: Antigen specificity is unknown.

Germline V gene sequence: CDR1 SGHDN, CDR2 FVKESK. The CDR3 runs to 15 residues. Trimming took 0 bases from V and 9 from J; bases not matched to a gene: 1. This TCR was sampled from a female donor with Graves disease. The chain employs TRBV14 and TRBJ2-1, with TRBD2 matching over 14 bases. Source: peripheral blood mononuclear cells (PBMCs), taken at new diagnosis, from a patient treated with antithyroid drugs. CDR3 loop: CASSQEGLAGVEQFF. CDR3 coding DNA: TGTGCCAGCAGCCAAGAGGGACTAGCGGGAGTTGAGCAGTTCTTC.